A single sample gave rise to the 24 T cell receptor beta chains below, sequenced in a study of blood T cells in healthy people across ages (dated by TCRdb to the mid-2010s). Library preparation used 5' RACE. TCRdb records Illumina HiSeq 2500 as the sequencer. A second PCR of roughly 7 to 11 cycles was performed with a sample-barcoded 5' primer and a J-beta primer mix. TCRdb reprocessed the public reads (quality trimming at Q25 with fastp, clone calling with MiXCR) and kept in-frame beta chains. When rows share a CDR3 protein, they turn into one entry using the most common DNA and genes. The sample table contains some 1.6 million distinct CDR3 sequences; only one count was recorded for roughly 32% of them. The ten largest make up about 11% of the sample. The sample was blood. Every receptor here comes from a woman aged 30 to 39 in good health.

The table lists this clonotype with a few counts. The rearrangement uses TRBV6-6 and TRBJ1-5, with 7 positions matching TRBD1. The CDR3 runs 16 residues. The V and J ends lost 5 bases and 2 bases, in that order; junction bases with no gene match: 9. Germline CDR1 reads MNHNY; CDR2 reads SVGAGI (reference sequence). The CDR3 DNA reads TGTGCCAGCAGTGCTGGGACAGCCCCTGGCAATCAGCCCCAGCATTTT. It yields the protein CASSAGTAPGNQPQHF.

This clonotype has just a few counts. The J gene is TRBJ2-7, the V gene TRBV20-1, with 9 bases fitting TRBD2. This CDR3 is 16 amino acids long. The V segment lost 3 bases and the J segment 1 base; nucleotides outside the gene matches: 10. Germline values: CDR1 DFQATT, CDR2 SNEGSKA (reference sequence). CDR3 nucleotides: TGCAGTGCTAGGAACGAAGGCAGCGGGAGGTCCTACGAGCAGTACTTC. Encoded protein: CSARNEGSGRSYEQYF.

This clonotype was found a few times. The rearrangement uses TRBV18 and TRBJ2-6, with a tentative D call TRBD2 (5 bases). V was clipped by 1 base and J by 1 base, with 14 bases between them. Germline CDR1 reads KGHSH; CDR2 reads LQKENI. The CDR3 covers 18 residues. The CDR3 sequence is CASSPLSASGSGANVLTF. Here the CDR3 DNA reads TGTGCCAGCTCACCACTTAGCGCTTCAGGTTCTGGGGCCAACGTCCTGACTTTC.

This clonotype was seen only a few times. The chain joins TRBV29-1 to TRBJ2-2, with D unclear. CDR1 and CDR2 (germline): SQVTM, ANQGSEA. Between the trimmed V and J ends, which lost 0 bases and 5 bases, there was a span of 7 bases. This CDR3 contains 13 residues. This chain's CDR3 is CSVEERRTGELFF. The CDR3, as DNA: TGCAGCGTTGAAGAACGGAGAACCGGGGAGCTGTTTTTT.

This clonotype was counted between two and nine times. V gene TRBV20-1 combines with J gene TRBJ2-5; a possible D gene is TRBD1 (6 bases). Germline CDR1 DFQATT, CDR2 SNEGSKA (reference sequence). This CDR3 is built from 14 residues. Trimming stripped 6 bases from V and 3 bases from J, with 17 bases between. This CDR3 reads CSAPLWAGEETQYF. The CDR3 nucleotides are TGCAGTGCACCGCTTTGGGCAGGGGAAGAGACCCAGTACTTC.

This clonotype was counted ten times or more. This sequence joins TRBV29-1 and TRBJ2-7; D is ambiguous. Germline V gives CDR1 SQVTM, CDR2 ANQGSEA. V lost 3 bases and J 4 bases, leaving 7 bases between the germline ends. CDR3 length: 11 amino acids. The CDR3 here is CSVDWGYEQYF. CDR3 in DNA: TGCAGCGTTGATTGGGGTTACGAGCAGTACTTC.

This clonotype has at least ten counts. V and J are TRBV4-2 and TRBJ2-1, with 10 bases fitting TRBD2. The V segment lost 0 bases and the J segment 7 bases; nucleotides outside the gene matches: 6. This CDR3 is 16 amino acids long. Germline CDR1 is LGHNA and CDR2 is YNFKEQ. CDR3 in DNA: TGTGCCAGCAGCCAAGATTTTAGCGGGAGGTCAAATGAGCAGTTCTTC. Translating gives CASSQDFSGRSNEQFF.

This rearrangement joins TRBV5-6 to TRBJ2-1; 7 bases align to TRBD1. The V gene's germline CDR1 is SGHDT and CDR2 YYEEEE. J lost 7 bases, V lost 3 bases, and 4 bases had no gene match. The length of the CDR3 is 13 residues. CDR3 residues: CASSWAGGNEQFF. CDR3 DNA: TGTGCCAGCAGCTGGGCAGGGGGTAATGAGCAGTTCTTC. Supplemented by reference TRBV5-6 and TRBJ2-1, the full variable domain reads DAGVTQSPTHLIKTRGQQVTLRCSPKSGHDTVSWYQQALGQGPQFIFQYYEEEERQRGNFPDRFSGHQFPNYSSELNVNALLLGDSALYLCASSWAGGNEQFFGPGTRLTVL.

This clonotype turned up a few times. The chain links TRBV3-1 to TRBJ2-3; D is uncertain. V lost 1 base, J lost 8 bases, and 10 bases lay in between. CDR3 length: 13 residues. Germline V lookup: CDR1 LGHDT, CDR2 YNNKEL (reference sequence). The CDR3 DNA reads as TGTGCCAGCAGCCAAGCTAGGTCGGGTACGCAGTATTTT. Translation: CASSQARSGTQYF.

This clonotype was found a few times. The chain recombines TRBV16 with TRBJ1-2; D gene unclear. This CDR3 contains 13 residues. Germline CDR1 is KGHSY and CDR2 is FQNENV. V lost 3 bases to trimming and J lost 6 bases, with 11 bases between them. This CDR3 reads CASSQWGVDGYTF. The CDR3 DNA reads TGTGCCAGCAGCCAGTGGGGAGTTGATGGCTACACCTTC.

The chain recombines TRBV14 with TRBJ1-1; 8 bases align to TRBD1. Germline CDR1 reads SGHDN; CDR2 reads FVKESK. This CDR3 has 14 amino acids. V gave up 4 bases and J gave up 5 bases; unmatched junction bases: 6. CDR3 sequence: CASSRRTGSTEAFF. The DNA of the CDR3 is TGTGCCAGCAGCCGGAGGACAGGGTCGACTGAAGCTTTCTTT. The entire variable domain, with the rest obtained from reference TRBV14 and TRBJ1-1, is as follows: EAGVTQFPSHSVIEKGQTVTLRCDPISGHDNLYWYRRVMGKEIKFLLHFVKESKQDESGMPNNRFLAERTGGTYSTLKVQPAELEDSGVYFCASSRRTGSTEAFFGQGTRLTVV.

The chain employs TRBV11-2 and TRBJ1-1, with a weak D call TRBD1 (6 bases). Germline assignment: CDR1 SGHAT and CDR2 FQNNGV. The CDR3 contains 15 residues. Trimming took off 1 base at V and 7 bases at J, with 16 bases between the two ends. CDR3 nucleotides: TGTGCCAGCAGCTTAGGGGACACTCGATCTCTTGAAGCTTTCTTT. As protein: CASSLGDTRSLEAFF. The full variable domain, its missing parts supplied by reference TRBV11-2 and TRBJ1-1, is EAGVAQSPRYKIIEKRQSVAFWCNPISGHATLYWYQQILGQGPKLLIQFQNNGVVDDSQLPKDRFSAERLKGVDSTLKIQPAKLEDSAVYLCASSLGDTRSLEAFFGQGTRLTVV.

This chain connects TRBV18 to TRBJ2-7; the match to TRBD1 covers 8 bases. The end of the DNA fits TRBJ2-5 better, so the J call may be wrong. Germline lookup yields CDR1 KGHSH and CDR2 LQKENI. The length of the CDR3 is 14 residues. The CDR3 here is CASSRTGKGETQYF. The CDR3 nucleotides are TGTGCCAGCTCACGGACAGGGAAGGGAGAGACCCAGTACTTC.

This chain joins TRBV4-1 and TRBJ1-1; possibly TRBD1 for D (6 bases). Germline CDR1 is MGHRA and CDR2 is YSYEKL. The V end was cut by 1 base, the J end by 4 bases, with 16 bases between. This CDR3 comprises 16 residues. CDR3 sequence (DNA): TGCGCCAGCAGCCAAGGCCCGGGGGCGACGAGCACTGAAGCTTTCTTT. Amino acids: CASSQGPGATSTEAFF.

The chain combines TRBV11-2 with TRBJ2-5; D might be TRBD1 (6 bases). CDR1 and CDR2 (germline): SGHAT, FQNNGV. V was cut by 6 bases and J by 4 bases, with 18 bases left in between. The length of the CDR3 is 15 residues. Written as DNA, the CDR3 is TGTGCCAGCAGTCCTCAATGGACAGTAGCAGAGACCCAGTACTTC. It yields the protein CASSPQWTVAETQYF.

The chain employs TRBV28 and TRBJ1-1, with a tentative D call TRBD1 (6 bases). Germline lookup yields CDR1 MDHEN and CDR2 SYDVKM. Trimming left V 6 bases short and J 11 bases short, with 22 bases between. This CDR3 is built from 14 residues. Here the CDR3 reads CASSRPSRGRGAFF. In nucleotides, the CDR3 is TGTGCCAGCAGCCGACCATCCAGGGGCCGTGGTGCTTTCTTT.

This clonotype was found once. V is TRBV14 and J is TRBJ1-5; a possible D gene is TRBD1 (5 bases). Germline assignment: CDR1 SGHDN and CDR2 FVKESK. Trimming shortened V by 0 bases and J by 0 bases, and 12 bases separated the two germline ends. The CDR3 totals 17 residues. DNA for the CDR3: TGTGCCAGCAGCCAAGATCGGGACTTACATAGCAATCAGCCCCAGCATTTT. Translation: CASSQDRDLHSNQPQHF. The entire variable domain, with the rest obtained from reference TRBV14 and TRBJ1-5, is as follows: EAGVTQFPSHSVIEKGQTVTLRCDPISGHDNLYWYRRVMGKEIKFLLHFVKESKQDESGMPNNRFLAERTGGTYSTLKVQPAELEDSGVYFCASSQDRDLHSNQPQHFGDGTRLSIL.

This chain links TRBV20-1 with TRBJ2-7; possibly TRBD2 for D (6 bases). The length of the CDR3 is 14 residues. V was trimmed by 6 bases and J by 3 bases, leaving 18 bases between them. Germline assignment: CDR1 DFQATT and CDR2 SNEGSKA (reference sequence). CDR3 sequence reads: CSATTHRGNYEQYF. CDR3 coding DNA: TGCAGTGCCACTACACACCGGGGGAACTACGAGCAGTACTTC.

Concerning this clonotype itself: A much larger clone differs from this one at a single base, so this may be a read error. The chain carries TRBV12-3 or TRBV12-4 and TRBJ2-7, with 13 bases identical to TRBD2. The J call is uncertain, as TRBJ2-5 better fits the DNA end. This CDR3 spans 18 amino acids. CDR3 amino acids: CASSPGTSGEPIRETQYF. CDR3 DNA: TGTGCCAGCAGCCCCGGGACTAGCGGGGAGCCAATCCGAGAGACCCAGTACTTC.

As for this clonotype: The junction does not match germline at one end; this may be a read error. The rearrangement joins TRBV30 to TRBJ2-1; 11 nucleotides align to TRBD1. The V gene's germline CDR1 is GTSNPN and CDR2 SVGIG (reference sequence). The CDR3 runs 12 residues. Here the CDR3 DNA reads TGTGTCTGGGACAGGGGGAGAGGTGAGCAGTTCTTC. It encodes CVWDRGRGEQFF.

In this sample, this clonotype turned up a few times. The chain joins TRBV4-1 to TRBJ2-5; D may match TRBD1 or TRBD2 (5 bases each). Germline CDR1 MGHRA, CDR2 YSYEKL. This CDR3 has 14 residues. V lost 4 bases to trimming and J lost 2 bases, with 11 bases between them. The CDR3 DNA sequence: TGCGCCAGCAGCCCGGGACCTTCTCAAGAGACCCAGTACTTC. Translation: CASSPGPSQETQYF.

The J gene is TRBJ2-3, the V gene TRBV30, with a weak D call TRBD1 (5 bases). The CDR3 loop spans 15 amino acids. Between the trimmed V and J ends, which lost 1 base and 0 bases, there was a span of 11 bases. Germline CDR1 is GTSNPN and CDR2 is SVGIG (reference sequence). The CDR3 reads CAWSDGARSTDTQYF. Written as DNA, the CDR3 is TGTGCCTGGAGTGATGGGGCGAGGAGCACAGATACGCAGTATTTT. The whole variable domain, filled in from reference TRBV30 and TRBJ2-3, reads SQTIHQWPATLVQPVGSPLSLECTVEGTSNPNLYWYRQAAGRGLQLLFYSVGIGQISSEVPQNLSASRPQDRQFILSSKKLLLSDSGFYLCAWSDGARSTDTQYFGPGTRLTVL.

J is TRBJ2-7 and V is TRBV29-1; D perhaps matches TRBD1 (6 bases). This CDR3 is 14 amino acids long. Germline V gene data show CDR1 as SQVTM and CDR2 as ANQGSEA. The ends were cut back, 4 bases at V and 0 bases at J, with 13 bases in the middle. The CDR3 sequence is CSVAAGDLSYEQYF. The CDR3 DNA sequence: TGCAGCGTTGCGGCAGGGGACCTCTCCTACGAGCAGTACTTC.

In its sample, this clonotype was seen a few times. The chain is built from TRBV28 and TRBJ2-7, with D uncertain. The CDR3 has 15 amino acids. Germline V lookup: CDR1 MDHEN, CDR2 SYDVKM. Trimming left V 6 bases short and J 1 base short, with 16 bases between. The CDR3 loop reads CASSQQRVPSYEQYF. CDR3 sequence (DNA): TGTGCCAGCAGCCAACAAAGGGTGCCATCCTACGAGCAGTACTTC.